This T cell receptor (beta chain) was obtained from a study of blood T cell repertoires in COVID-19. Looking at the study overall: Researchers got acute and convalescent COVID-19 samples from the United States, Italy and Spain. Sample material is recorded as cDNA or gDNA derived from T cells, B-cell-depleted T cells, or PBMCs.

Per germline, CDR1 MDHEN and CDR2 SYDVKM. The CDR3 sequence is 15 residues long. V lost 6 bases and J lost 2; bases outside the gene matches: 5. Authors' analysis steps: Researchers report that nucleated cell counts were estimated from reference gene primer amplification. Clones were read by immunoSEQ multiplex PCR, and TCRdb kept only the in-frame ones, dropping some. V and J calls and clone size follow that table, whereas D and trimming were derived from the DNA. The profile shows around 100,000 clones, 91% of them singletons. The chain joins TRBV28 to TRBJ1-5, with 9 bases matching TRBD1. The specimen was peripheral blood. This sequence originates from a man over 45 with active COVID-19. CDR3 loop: CASRPDRGGNQPQHF. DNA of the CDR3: TGTGCCAGCAGACCGGACAGGGGTGGCAATCAGCCCCAGCATTTT.